This entry lists 13 T cell receptor beta chains sequenced from one sample in a study of CXCR3-negative and CXCR3-positive naive CD8 T cells. Study-wide results and caveats: CXCR3-positive naive cells carried more hydrophobic TRB CDR3s than CXCR3-negative naive cells did.

Antigens for these TCRs are unknown. In preparing the TRB cDNA libraries, 5' RACE with UMI labels was used. Reanalyzing the 5' RACE reads, TCRdb keeps one entry per CDR3 protein, without DNA. In total, the table holds about 110,000 distinct CDR3 sequences. The specimen sequenced was naive CXCR3+ CD8+ T cells from blood. Subset specified: CD45RO-CCR7+CD27+CD95- naive CD8+ T cells expressing CXCR3 (TNR3+). Receptors originate from a human donor in good health. Some clones in this sample may be carry-over from other donors' samples.

CDR3 amino acids: CAISPGTWQFF. V and J are TRBV10-3 and TRBJ2-1. Germline V lookup: CDR1 ENHRY, CDR2 SYGVKD. The CDR3 is made up of 11 amino acids.

The chain joins TRBV6-6 to TRBJ1-2. Per the germline V gene, CDR1 is MNHNY and CDR2 is SVGAGI (reference sequence). The CDR3 covers 12 residues. CDR3 sequence reads: CASLEPGYGYTF.

The chain recombines TRBV19 with TRBJ2-3; TCRdb names TRBD1, which stays unverified in the absence of DNA. The CDR3 sequence is 14 residues long. Germline CDR1 is LNHDA and CDR2 is SQIVND (reference sequence). The CDR3 reads CASSRTGGMDTQYF.

The J gene is TRBJ2-7, the V gene TRBV4-3; checking the TCRdb D call of TRBD1 is not possible without DNA. Looked up from germline, CDR1 is LGHNA and CDR2 is YSLEER. This CDR3 has 15 amino acids. This CDR3 reads CASSQDLRRVSEQYF.

The chain is built from TRBV7-6 and TRBJ2-3. Germline V lookup: CDR1 SGHVS, CDR2 FNYEAQ. This CDR3 contains 14 residues. The CDR3 is CASSPTPSTDTRYF.

The J gene is TRBJ2-3, the V gene TRBV6-2 or TRBV6-3; no DNA is available, so the TRBD1 call from TCRdb remains unchecked. The CDR3 sequence is 14 residues long. CDR1 MNHEY and CDR2 SVGEGT come from the germline V gene. This CDR3 reads CASSARAYTDTQYF.

This chain joins TRBV6-2 or TRBV6-3 and TRBJ2-7; TCRdb selects TRBD1, and the lack of DNA leaves this call unchecked. The CDR3 extends over 14 amino acids. Germline CDR1 and CDR2: MNHEY and SVGEGT. This CDR3 is CASSYSYRVREQYF.

The V and J genes are TRBV7-9 and TRBJ2-5; TCRdb lists TRBD1, though no DNA is available to test this call. CDR3 size: 18 residues. Germline V CDR1 and CDR2: SEHNR, FQNEAQ (reference sequence). This CDR3 is CASGLLARGALYQETQYF.

This sequence joins TRBV29-1 and TRBJ2-3. CDR1 is SQVTM and CDR2 is ANQGSEA in the germline V gene. There are 11 residues in the CDR3. The CDR3 is CSVLATDTQYF.

V and J are TRBV3-1 and TRBJ1-4; no DNA is available, so the TRBD1 call from TCRdb remains unchecked. The germline V gene has CDR1 LGHDT and CDR2 YNNKEL (reference sequence). The CDR3 sequence is 16 residues long. The chain's CDR3 is CASSQEVEGAREKLFF.

The J gene is TRBJ2-7, the V gene TRBV12-3 or TRBV12-4; the TRBD2 assignment by TCRdb is unverifiable without DNA. The CDR3 runs to 13 residues. The CDR3 is CASSLTSGYEQYF.

J is TRBJ2-6 and V is TRBV11-1; TCRdb names TRBD1, which stays unverified in the absence of DNA. Germline loops: CDR1 SGHAT, CDR2 FQDESV (reference sequence). There are 17 residues in the CDR3. The CDR3 sequence is CASTNTPNPSGANVLTF.

This chain uses TRBV6-5 with TRBJ2-2; the D call of TRBD1 rests on TCRdb alone, since no DNA is present to check it. Germline loops: CDR1 MNHEY, CDR2 SVGAGI. The CDR3 consists of 14 residues. The chain's CDR3 is CASSYSGGGGELFF.